This T cell receptor beta chain originates from a study of human T cells and chemical hapten exposure. Study context: On around 2 cm by around 2 cm of upper inner arm skin, sensitization was performed with 2% DPC. Per-sample TCR yield variability stemmed mainly from small pooled library volume differences.

TCRdb re-called the RACE reads with MiXCR, one entry per CDR3 protein. Of about 160,000 distinct CDR3 sequences in the sample, 25% to 30% are singletons; the top ten hold 2.1%. Time point noted: patch test 3, about 24 weeks after DPC sensitization. Stated treatment: therapeutic diphenylcyclopropenone sensitization with weekly scalp DPC. Blood collection took place prior to placing each patch test. Germline CDR1 reads DFQATT; CDR2 reads SNEGSKA (reference sequence). There are 17 residues in the CDR3. The V gene lost 0 bases and the J gene lost 2 bases, with 17 bases spanning the gap. Study-level points and caveats: Patch test score tracked positively with PT1 expanded TCR counts.

This clonotype has a handful of counts. Its matching antigen is unknown. This clonotype was obtained from a young woman with alopecia areata. Some clones in this sample may be carry-over from other donors' samples. Sequencing used whole blood, obtained in connection with sensitization to the hapten diphenylcyclopropenone (DPC). The V and J genes are TRBV20-1 and TRBJ2-1; D gene unclear. The CDR3 protein is CSARDRFAEPPYNEQFF. The CDR3 nucleotides read TGCAGTGCTAGAGATCGGTTCGCGGAGCCCCCCTACAATGAGCAGTTCTTC.